This T cell receptor beta chain was recovered during a study of blood T cell repertoires in COVID-19. Study-level background: Italy, Spain and the United States were the sources of the convalescent and acute COVID-19 samples. Nucleic acid was either cDNA or gDNA, and it came from T cells, B-cell-depleted T cells, or PBMCs.

This clone has a single count. In the original processing: Amplifying reference gene primers gave estimates of nucleated cell counts. Data came from immunoSEQ multiplex PCR; TCRdb stores just in-frame clones and leaves some out. V and J calls and clone size are given by that table; D and trimming were obtained from the DNA. The profile shows under 140,000 clones, 70% to 90% of them singletons. Germline CDR1 and CDR2: LNHNV and YYDKDF (reference sequence). The CDR3 runs 16 residues. V shed 3 bases and J shed 3 bases, with 15 bases lying between them. This rearrangement joins TRBV15 to TRBJ2-1; perhaps TRBD1 as D (6 bases). The receptor was derived from a human donor in a cohort sampled during active COVID-19. Specimen: peripheral blood. CDR3 DNA sequence: TGTGCCACCAGCAGGGAATCTCCGGGACACTACAATGAGCAGTTCTTC. Its translation: CATSRESPGHYNEQFF.